These 21 T cell receptor beta chains were sequenced from one sample in a study of blood T cell repertoires in COVID-19. Measured with immunoSEQ multiplex PCR; TCRdb has only the in-frame clones, and not every one. The top ten hold about 2.2% of the sample, which has roughly 300,000 clones, roughly 90% seen once. The specimen was peripheral blood. These receptors were obtained from a young woman with COVID-19, enrolled during active disease.

The rearrangement links TRBV7-8 to TRBJ2-7, with 7 bases that match TRBD1. Germline assignment: CDR1 SGHVS and CDR2 FQNEAQ. V dropped 4 bases and J dropped 1; count of bases not matched to a gene: 7. The CDR3 has 15 residues. Here the CDR3 reads CASSSRTGDSYEQYF. CDR3 in DNA: TGTGCCAGCAGCTCACGGACAGGTGATTCCTACGAGCAGTACTTC.

J is TRBJ1-4 and V is TRBV6-5; D is unclear. Germline values: CDR1 MNHEY, CDR2 SVGAGI. This CDR3 has 14 amino acids. Trimming took off 3 bases at V and 6 bases at J, with 11 bases between the two ends. DNA for the CDR3: TGTGCCAGCAGTTATGTGGGGAGGGATGAAAAACTGTTTTTT. Translating it yields CASSYVGRDEKLFF.

V usage is TRBV2 and J usage is TRBJ2-2; 8 nucleotides line up with TRBD2. Germline CDR1 SNHLY, CDR2 FYNNEI. This CDR3 region has 15 residues. Unmatched junction bases numbered 3, after V lost 6 bases and J lost 0 bases. CDR3 region: CASRPLAANTGELFF. DNA for the CDR3: TGTGCCAGCAGGCCACTAGCGGCGAACACCGGGGAGCTGTTTTTT.

The chain carries TRBV15 and TRBJ2-7; 13 positions match TRBD2. V shed 0 bases, J shed 3 bases, and the junction held 5 bases outside the gene matches. Germline lookup yields CDR1 LNHNV and CDR2 YYDKDF (reference sequence). The CDR3 has 17 amino acids. CDR3 sequence: CATSRDLRTSGSYEQYF. For the CDR3, the DNA is TGTGCCACCAGCAGAGATCTGCGGACTAGCGGGAGCTACGAGCAGTACTTC.

V and J are TRBV7-9 and TRBJ2-2, with 9 bases that match TRBD2. The CDR3 spans 17 residues. The germline V gene has CDR1 SEHNR and CDR2 FQNEAQ (reference sequence). J was trimmed by 5 bases and V by 4 bases; bases with no gene match: 11. For the CDR3, the DNA is TGTGCCAGCAGCTATCCCTGGCGGGAGGGCCAAACCGGGGAGCTGTTTTTT. Translated, it gives CASSYPWREGQTGELFF.

This chain uses TRBV18 with TRBJ1-6; no clear D gene. Germline V gives CDR1 KGHSH, CDR2 LQKENI. The CDR3 is 12 residues long. The V and J ends lost 6 bases and 7 bases respectively, with 7 bases between them. CDR3 DNA sequence: TGTGCCAGCTCGCTTGAGAATTCACCCCTCCACTTT. Its translation: CASSLENSPLHF.

The chain uses TRBV7-2 and TRBJ2-3; 7 nucleotides agree with TRBD1. The V gene end was trimmed by 6 bases and the J gene end by 6 bases; junction bases not matched to a gene: 12. CDR1 and CDR2 from the germline V gene are SGHTA and FQGNSA. CDR3 length: 15 residues. The CDR3 here is CASRDDGQATDTQYF. The CDR3 DNA reads TGTGCCAGCAGGGATGATGGACAGGCTACCGATACGCAGTATTTT.

V and J are TRBV7-8 and TRBJ1-5; the D gene is possibly TRBD1 (6 bases). The CDR3 sequence is 15 residues long. Per germline, CDR1 SGHVS and CDR2 FQNEAQ. V was cut by 5 bases and J by 4 bases, with 15 bases left in between. The CDR3 region has the DNA TGTGCCAGCAGCCTCACAGGGTGGGGAAATCAGCCCCAGCATTTT. Translated: CASSLTGWGNQPQHF.

This chain joins TRBV28 and TRBJ2-7, with 15 nucleotides matching TRBD2. CDR1 MDHEN and CDR2 SYDVKM come from the germline V gene. V was pared by 6 bases and J by 2 bases, with 8 bases of the junction left unmatched. The CDR3 has 17 residues. CDR3 in amino acids: CASRAGTSGRRAYEQYF. CDR3 nucleotides: TGTGCCAGCAGGGCCGGGACTAGCGGGAGGAGGGCCTACGAGCAGTACTTC. The complete variable domain, with remaining parts taken from reference TRBV28 and TRBJ2-7, reads DVKVTQSSRYLVKRTGEKVFLECVQDMDHENMFWYRQDPGLGLRLIYFSYDVKMKEKGDIPEGYSVSREKKERFSLILESASTNQTSMYLCASRAGTSGRRAYEQYFGPGTRLTVT.

This chain joins TRBV19 and TRBJ2-4, with 7 bases aligning to TRBD1. Trimming removed 7 bases from V and 1 base from J; junction bases left unmatched: 7. Germline CDR1 is LNHDA and CDR2 is SQIVND (reference sequence). CDR3 size: 15 residues. CDR3 sequence (DNA): TGTGCCAGTACCAAGGGGGACAGCGCCAAAAACATTCAGTACTTC. Translating it yields CASTKGDSAKNIQYF.

The chain has TRBV19 and TRBJ1-4, with TRBD1 matching over 8 bases. CDR1 is LNHDA, CDR2 SQIVND, per germline (reference sequence). The CDR3 is made up of 14 amino acids. Trimming cost V 8 bases and J 5 bases; bases outside gene matches: 7. CDR3 bases: TGTGCCAGTCGTGCGGACAGGGCAAATGAAAAACTGTTTTTT. Protein sequence: CASRADRANEKLFF.

The V and J genes are TRBV24-1 and TRBJ1-2; a weak D match, TRBD1 (6 bases). This CDR3 contains 16 residues. The V and J ends lost 3 bases and 4 bases respectively, with 17 bases between them. Germline CDR1 KGHDR, CDR2 SFDVKD. The CDR3 nucleotides are TGTGCCACCAGTGATCCAGGGCAGGGGTCAACCTATGGCTACACCTTC. Protein sequence: CATSDPGQGSTYGYTF.

The genes are TRBV29-1 and TRBJ2-1; 7 nucleotides match TRBD1. The V gene's germline CDR1 is SQVTM and CDR2 ANQGSEA. The CDR3 contains 10 residues. V was clipped by 6 bases and J by 15 bases; unmatched bases: 8. The CDR3 here is CSVSGQAGFF. The CDR3 bases are TGCAGCGTCTCCGGACAGGCTGGGTTCTTC.

The V and J genes are TRBV19 and TRBJ1-1; weak D call: TRBD1 (6 bases). The CDR3 runs to 14 residues. CDR1 is LNHDA and CDR2 is SQIVND in the germline V gene (reference sequence). The V end lost 5 bases, the J end lost 7 bases, and 17 bases lay between the germline ends. The CDR3 reads CASSGPGTSIEAFF. The CDR3 nucleotides read TGTGCCAGTAGTGGGCCTGGGACAAGTATTGAAGCTTTCTTT.

This clone has a single count. V is TRBV11-2 and J is TRBJ2-1; 7 nucleotides line up with TRBD2. The CDR3 loop spans 16 amino acids. Per germline, CDR1 SGHAT and CDR2 FQNNGV. Unmatched junction bases numbered 10, after V lost 3 bases and J lost 5 bases. The CDR3 reads CASSFQLLGGNNEQFF. The CDR3 nucleotides are TGTGCCAGCAGCTTCCAGCTACTCGGGGGGAACAATGAGCAGTTCTTC. The variable domain in full, completed from reference TRBV11-2 and TRBJ2-1, reads EAGVAQSPRYKIIEKRQSVAFWCNPISGHATLYWYQQILGQGPKLLIQFQNNGVVDDSQLPKDRFSAERLKGVDSTLKIQPAKLEDSAVYLCASSFQLLGGNNEQFFGPGTRLTVL.

The chain links TRBV7-6 to TRBJ2-7; TRBD2 is a possible D gene (5 bases). There are 17 residues in the CDR3. V gave up 1 base and J gave up 0 bases, with 16 bases separating them. The germline CDR1 and CDR2 sequences are SGHVS and FNYEAQ. DNA of the CDR3: TGTGCCAGCAGCTTAGAGGAGGCGCCGGGTAGCTCCTACGAGCAGTACTTC. Amino acids: CASSLEEAPGSSYEQYF.

The J gene is TRBJ1-2, the V gene TRBV3-1 (or the pseudogene TRBV3-2); D might be TRBD1 (6 bases). Germline CDR1 reads LGHDT; CDR2 reads YNNKEL (reference sequence). The CDR3 is 15 residues long. Trimming left V 1 base short and J 0 bases short, with 9 bases between. In DNA, the CDR3 is TGTGCCAGCAGCCAAGGGCGGACAGCTAACTATGGCTACACCTTC. Its protein is CASSQGRTANYGYTF.

This chain connects TRBV18 to TRBJ2-2; D remains ambiguous. CDR1 and CDR2 (germline): KGHSH, LQKENI. Trimming stripped 2 bases from V and 0 bases from J, with 4 bases between. The CDR3 runs to 14 residues. The DNA of the CDR3 is TGTGCCAGCTCACCAGGGCCGAACACCGGGGAGCTGTTTTTT. Translated: CASSPGPNTGELFF.

The CDR3 here is CASSSTGTLNTEAFF. CDR3 bases: TGTGCCAGTAGTTCGACCGGGACACTGAACACTGAAGCTTTCTTT. The chain has TRBV19 and TRBJ1-1; tentative D call: TRBD1 (6 bases). The germline V gene has CDR1 LNHDA and CDR2 SQIVND (reference sequence). The CDR3 runs 15 residues. The V gene lost 5 bases and the J gene lost 0 bases, with 13 bases spanning the gap.

This chain uses TRBV12-3 or TRBV12-4 with TRBJ2-7; no reliable D call. Trimming cost V 6 bases and J 6 bases, with 9 bases left between them. There are 11 residues in the CDR3. This chain's CDR3 is CASSLTGEQYF. Written as DNA, the CDR3 is TGTGCCAGCAGCCTTACCGGCGAGCAGTACTTC.

The rearrangement uses TRBV29-1 and TRBJ2-7; 13 bases are a match to TRBD2. J gave up 7 bases and V 6 bases, and 15 bases lay outside the gene matches. The CDR3 covers 16 residues. Germline V gene lookup returns CDR1 SQVTM and CDR2 ANQGSEA. The CDR3, as DNA: TGCAGCGTCGGACTAGCGGGAGAGAAAGGCATCCCAGAGCAGTACTTC. Its translation is CSVGLAGEKGIPEQYF.